The 7 T cell receptor beta chains listed next were all sequenced from one sample in a study of blood T cell repertoires in COVID-19. Produced via immunoSEQ multiplex PCR; TCRdb's table is partial and in-frame only. This sample has about 140,000 clones, with roughly 80% found just once. The sequenced material came from peripheral blood. The receptors originated from a woman between 55 and 75 years old with acute or convalescent COVID-19.

The genes are TRBV9 and TRBJ1-3, with 9 bases lining up with TRBD1. CDR1 is SGDLS and CDR2 is YYNGEE in the germline V gene. This CDR3 spans 16 amino acids. The ends lost 3 bases at V and 1 base at J; junction bases unmatched: 5. This CDR3 reads CASSAGTGPSGNTIYF. As DNA, the CDR3 is TGTGCCAGCAGCGCAGGGACAGGGCCTTCTGGAAACACCATATATTTT.

V usage is TRBV18 and J usage is TRBJ2-2; 8 nucleotides align to TRBD1. The CDR3 has 15 residues. CDR1 is KGHSH, CDR2 LQKENI, per germline. V lost 6 bases, J lost 1 base, and 4 bases stayed unmatched. This CDR3 is CASSRDRGNTGELFF. CDR3 nucleotide sequence: TGTGCCAGCTCCCGAGACAGGGGGAACACCGGGGAGCTGTTTTTT.

V and J are TRBV24-1 and TRBJ2-3; 12 nucleotides align to TRBD2. Germline V gene data show CDR1 as KGHDR and CDR2 as SFDVKD. The CDR3 loop spans 17 amino acids. Losses at the gene ends were 3 bases for V and 5 bases for J; bases not matched to a gene: 8. The CDR3 DNA is TGTGCCACCAGTGATCTTCGACTAGCGGGAGTTGAAGATACGCAGTATTTT. Translated, it gives CATSDLRLAGVEDTQYF.

The genes are TRBV5-4 and TRBJ2-2; 12 positions agree with TRBD2. The germline gives CDR1 SGHNT, CDR2 YYREEE (reference sequence). The V gene end was trimmed by 4 bases and the J gene end by 6 bases; junction bases not matched to a gene: 10. The CDR3 sequence is 17 residues long. The CDR3 sequence is CASSTATSGSLAGELFF. The CDR3, as DNA: TGTGCCAGCAGCACGGCGACTAGCGGGAGTTTAGCCGGGGAGCTGTTTTTT. Using reference TRBV5-4 and TRBJ2-2 for the parts outside the CDR3, the full variable domain is ETGVTQSPTHLIKTRGQQVTLRCSSQSGHNTVSWYQQALGQGPQFIFQYYREEENGRGNFPPRFSGLQFPNYSSELNVNALELDDSALYLCASSTATSGSLAGELFFGEGSRLTVL.

V and J are TRBV7-9 and TRBJ2-7, with D maybe TRBD1 (6 bases). Germline V lookup: CDR1 SEHNR, CDR2 FQNEAQ (reference sequence). This CDR3 contains 15 residues. V was pared by 1 base and J by 0 bases, with 10 bases between. The CDR3 loop is CASSLGDTSSYEQYF. DNA of the CDR3: TGTGCCAGCAGCTTAGGGGACACGAGCTCCTACGAGCAGTACTTC.

The chain recombines TRBV7-2 with TRBJ2-2; TRBD1 agrees at 7 bases. Trimming at V came to 1 base and at J to 4 bases, leaving 0 bases not matched to a gene. The CDR3 covers 14 residues. The germline V gene has CDR1 SGHTA and CDR2 FQGNSA. CDR3 DNA: TGTGCCAGCAGCTTAGAGGGGGCCACCGGGGAGCTGTTTTTT. It specifies CASSLEGATGELFF.

This chain joins TRBV27 and TRBJ2-7, with a weak D call TRBD2 (6 bases). The germline V and J ends were trimmed by 4 bases and 2 bases, with 21 bases remaining between them. The CDR3 is 17 residues long. Germline CDR1 reads MNHEY; CDR2 reads SMNVEV (reference sequence). This CDR3 is CASSYLATDQLTYEQYF. The CDR3, as DNA: TGTGCCAGCAGTTACCTAGCGACCGACCAATTAACCTACGAGCAGTACTTC.